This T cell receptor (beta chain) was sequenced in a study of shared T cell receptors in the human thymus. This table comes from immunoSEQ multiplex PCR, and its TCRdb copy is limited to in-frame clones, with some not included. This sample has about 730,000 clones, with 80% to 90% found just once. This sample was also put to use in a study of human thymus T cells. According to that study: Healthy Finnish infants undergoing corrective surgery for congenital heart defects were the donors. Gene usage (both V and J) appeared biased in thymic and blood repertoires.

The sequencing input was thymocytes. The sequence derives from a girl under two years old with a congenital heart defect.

CDR3 nucleotide sequence: TGCAGCGTCGACATCGGTTTCCCCCACTTAGGGGACAGGGGAGAGGAAAGAACTGAAGCTTTCTTT. Residues: CSVDIGFPHLGDRGEERTEAFF. The chain links TRBV29-1 to TRBJ1-1; 10 bases line up with TRBD1. V shed 6 bases and J 5 bases; nucleotides not matched to a gene: 33. CDR1 and CDR2 (germline): SQVTM, ANQGSEA. CDR3 length: 22 amino acids.